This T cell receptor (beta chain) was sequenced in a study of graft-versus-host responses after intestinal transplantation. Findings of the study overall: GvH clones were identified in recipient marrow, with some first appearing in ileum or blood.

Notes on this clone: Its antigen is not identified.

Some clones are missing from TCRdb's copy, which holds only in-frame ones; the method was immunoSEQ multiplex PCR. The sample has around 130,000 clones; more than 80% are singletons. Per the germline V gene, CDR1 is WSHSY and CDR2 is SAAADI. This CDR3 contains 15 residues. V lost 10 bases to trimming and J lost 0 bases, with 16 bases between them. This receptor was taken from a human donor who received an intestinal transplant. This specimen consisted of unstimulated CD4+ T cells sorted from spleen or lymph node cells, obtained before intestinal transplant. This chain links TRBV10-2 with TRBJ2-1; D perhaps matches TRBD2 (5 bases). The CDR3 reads CAIRRDKSSYNEQFF. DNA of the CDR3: TGCGCCATCCGACGGGATAAGAGCTCCTACAATGAGCAGTTCTTC.